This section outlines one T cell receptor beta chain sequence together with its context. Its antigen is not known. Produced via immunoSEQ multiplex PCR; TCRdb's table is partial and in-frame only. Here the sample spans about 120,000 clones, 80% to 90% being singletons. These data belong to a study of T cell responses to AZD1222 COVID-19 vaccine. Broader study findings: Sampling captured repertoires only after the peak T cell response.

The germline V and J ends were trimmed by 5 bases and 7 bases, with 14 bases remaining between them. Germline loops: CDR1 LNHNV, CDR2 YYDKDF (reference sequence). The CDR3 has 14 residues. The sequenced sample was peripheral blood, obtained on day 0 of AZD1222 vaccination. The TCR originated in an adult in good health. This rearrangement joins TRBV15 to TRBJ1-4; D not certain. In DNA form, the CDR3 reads TGTGCCACCAGCCCAATCGGACGCGGTGAAAAACTGTTTTTT. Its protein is CATSPIGRGEKLFF. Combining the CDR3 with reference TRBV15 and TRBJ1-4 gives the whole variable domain DAMVIQNPRYQVTQFGKPVTLSCSQTLNHNVMYWYQQKSSQAPKLLFHYYDKDFNNEADTPDNFQSRRPNTSFCFLDIRSPGLGDTAMYLCATSPIGRGEKLFFGSGTQLSVL.